Below are 14 T cell receptor beta chains sequenced from a single sample in a study of blood T cell repertoires in COVID-19. Profiling relied on immunoSEQ multiplex PCR, and the TCRdb table lists in-frame clones only, not all of them. The sample has around 25,000 clones; under 85% are singletons. The specimen was peripheral blood. The receptors shown here come from a man aged 50 to 60 with COVID-19, enrolled during active disease.

CDR3 bases: TGTGCCTGGAGCAAGAGGACAGGGGACACTGAAGCTTTCTTT. It translates to CAWSKRTGDTEAFF. J is TRBJ1-1 and V is TRBV30; 9 bases are a match to TRBD1. CDR1 is GTSNPN, CDR2 SVGIG, per germline (reference sequence). This CDR3 contains 14 residues. The V segment lost 3 bases and the J segment 3 bases; nucleotides outside the gene matches: 5.

This clone appeared a single time. DNA for the CDR3: TGTGCCAGCAGCTTGGCCCCCCAGGGATACTATGGCTACACCTTC. This encodes CASSLAPQGYYGYTF. The chain links TRBV5-5 to TRBJ1-2; maybe TRBD1 (5 bases). Germline V gene data show CDR1 as SGHKS and CDR2 as YYEKEE (reference sequence). The CDR3 has 15 residues. The V end lost 0 bases, the J end lost 3 bases, and 12 bases lay between the germline ends.

Here the CDR3 reads CAISGGRDYEQYF. The CDR3 DNA reads TGTGCCATCAGTGGAGGGCGGGACTACGAGCAGTACTTC. The chain uses TRBV10-3 and TRBJ2-7, with D maybe TRBD2 (6 bases). From germline, CDR1 is ENHRY and CDR2 SYGVKD. This CDR3 contains 13 residues. V gave up 4 bases and J gave up 3 bases, with 10 bases separating them.

The genes are TRBV12-3 or TRBV12-4 and TRBJ1-2, with D perhaps matching TRBD1 (5 bases). The V and J ends lost 5 bases and 8 bases respectively, with 15 bases between them. CDR3 length equals 13 residues. CDR3 loop: CASSRRGPGGYTF. The CDR3 DNA follows: TGTGCCAGCAGTCGGCGGGGCCCCGGGGGCTACACCTTC.

V gene TRBV11-3 combines with J gene TRBJ2-1, with TRBD1 identical over 9 bases. Germline assignment: CDR1 SGHNT and CDR2 YENEEA. Trimming at V came to 3 bases and at J to 6 bases, leaving 12 bases not matched to a gene. The CDR3 sequence is 17 residues long. In DNA form, the CDR3 reads TGTGCCAGCAGCTTGAGAACCGGGACAGGGTTACGCAATGAGCAGTTCTTC. The encoded protein is CASSLRTGTGLRNEQFF.

Concerning this clone itself: One end of the junction varies from germline; a read error may be responsible. The chain has TRBV7-7 and TRBJ1-6, with D unresolved. This CDR3 has 13 residues. The germline V gene encodes CDR1 SSHAT and CDR2 FNYEAQ (reference sequence). The CDR3: CASSLDPGSPLHF. As DNA, the CDR3 is TGTGCTAGCAGCTTGGACCCGGGGTCACCCCTCCACTTT.

This clone appeared a few times. The genes are TRBV2 and TRBJ1-5, with 11 bases fitting TRBD1. Germline V gene sequence: CDR1 SNHLY, CDR2 FYNNEI. The CDR3 runs to 13 residues. V was clipped by 8 bases and J by 6 bases; unmatched bases: 3. CDR3 bases: TGTGCCAGCGGGACAGGGGGATTTCAGCCCCAGCATTTT. This codes for CASGTGGFQPQHF.

The chain couples TRBV2 to TRBJ1-1, with D perhaps matching TRBD1 (6 bases). Trimming pared 6 bases from V and 2 bases from J, leaving 10 bases between. The germline CDR1 and CDR2 sequences are SNHLY and FYNNEI. The CDR3 length is 13 residues. The CDR3 DNA is TGTGCCAGCAGGAAACAGGGAAACACTGAAGCTTTCTTT. Translation: CASRKQGNTEAFF.

This chain links TRBV5-3 with TRBJ1-1; possible D gene TRBD1, 6 bases. TRBV5-3 is sorted into the ORF group, with uncertain function. Trimming pared 4 bases from V and 7 bases from J, leaving 11 bases between. This CDR3 has 12 residues. The CDR3 loop is CARSPRQDEAFF. CDR3 sequence (DNA): TGTGCCAGAAGCCCCCGACAGGATGAAGCTTTCTTT.

The chain is built from TRBV7-8 and TRBJ2-7, with D unclear. V dropped 5 bases and J dropped 4 bases, with 9 bases sitting between them. Germline V gene lookup returns CDR1 SGHVS and CDR2 FQNEAQ. This CDR3 contains 12 residues. DNA of the CDR3: TGTGCCAGCAGCCAAAGCCGGTACGAGCAGTACTTC. It encodes CASSQSRYEQYF.

This clone was seen once. The V call is TRBV5-1, the J call TRBJ2-5; possibly TRBD2 for D (5 bases). Germline assignment: CDR1 SGHRS and CDR2 YFSETQ. V shed 4 bases and J shed 4 bases, with 8 bases lying between them. The CDR3 is made up of 12 amino acids. The CDR3 DNA reads TGCGCCAGCAGCGAGGGTCGAGAGACCCAGTACTTC. Translating gives CASSEGRETQYF.

This rearrangement joins TRBV11-1 to TRBJ1-4, with 7 positions matching TRBD1. CDR3 length equals 16 residues. With V trimmed by 5 bases and J by 7 bases, 13 bases remained unmatched. CDR1 SGHAT and CDR2 FQDESV come from the germline V gene (reference sequence). The CDR3 sequence is CASSLGTGARIEKLFF. In DNA form, the CDR3 reads TGTGCCAGCAGCCTGGGCACAGGGGCGCGGATTGAAAAACTGTTTTTT.

This chain connects TRBV6-5 to TRBJ2-3, with no clear D. Germline V lookup: CDR1 MNHEY, CDR2 SVGAGI. V was cut by 6 bases and J by 0 bases, with 10 bases left in between. The CDR3 length is 14 residues. CDR3 DNA sequence: TGTGCCAGCAGCCCCTTAGCCAGCACAGATACGCAGTATTTT. It yields the protein CASSPLASTDTQYF.

The chain joins TRBV21-1 to TRBJ1-1; the DNA was not compared with TRBD1, the D call given in the table. TRBV21-1 is shown as a pseudogene. This CDR3 is built from 13 residues. The CDR3 DNA reads as TGTGCCAGCAGCCGGACAGGCTCCCCTGAAGCTTTCTTT. This encodes CASSRTGSPEAFF.